The T cell receptor (beta chain) described here comes from a study of T cell responses to AZD1222 COVID-19 vaccine. Per germline, CDR1 SGDLS and CDR2 YYNGEE. This CDR3 region has 18 residues. The trim removed 3 bases at V and 1 base at J, leaving 15 bases unmatched. Study conclusions and caveats: Two doses of AZD1222 preceded a rise in Spike-specific TCR breadth and depth. Across spike, vaccine-associated CD4 TCRs were found, dominant at 160-218 and 743-854. Repertoire sampling occurred only after the peak T cell response. The sample set comprised mostly white British donors with more females, and clonal diversity was possibly underestimated.

On this clone itself: No antigen is known for it.

Profiling relied on immunoSEQ multiplex PCR, and the TCRdb table lists in-frame clones only, not all of them. This table holds 100,000 to 110,000 clones, approximately 89% found once. The source is an adult in good health. This specimen consisted of peripheral blood, obtained on day 0 of MenACWY control vaccination. J is TRBJ1-2 and V is TRBV9, with 7 bases fitting TRBD1. The CDR3 region has the DNA TGTGCCAGCAGCGGAACGATGGAGACAGGGATAGATAACTATGGCTACACCTTC. Residues: CASSGTMETGIDNYGYTF.